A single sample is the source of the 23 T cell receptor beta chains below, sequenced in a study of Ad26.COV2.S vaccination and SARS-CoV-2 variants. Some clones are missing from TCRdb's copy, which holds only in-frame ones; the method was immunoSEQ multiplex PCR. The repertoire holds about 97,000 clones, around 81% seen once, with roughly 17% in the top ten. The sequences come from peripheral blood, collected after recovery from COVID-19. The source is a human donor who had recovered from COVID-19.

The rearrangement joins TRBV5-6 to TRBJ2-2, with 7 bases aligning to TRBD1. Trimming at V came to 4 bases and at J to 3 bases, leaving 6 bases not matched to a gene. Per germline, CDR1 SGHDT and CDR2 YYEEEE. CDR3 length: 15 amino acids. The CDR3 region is CASSAGTAYTGELFF. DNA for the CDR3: TGTGCCAGCAGCGCCGGGACAGCATACACCGGGGAGCTGTTTTTT.

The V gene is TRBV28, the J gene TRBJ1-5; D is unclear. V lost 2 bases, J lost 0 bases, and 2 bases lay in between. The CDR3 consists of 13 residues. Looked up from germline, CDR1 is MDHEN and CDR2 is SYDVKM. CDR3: CASSLPSNQPQHF. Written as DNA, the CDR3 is TGTGCCAGCAGTTTACCTAGCAATCAGCCCCAGCATTTT. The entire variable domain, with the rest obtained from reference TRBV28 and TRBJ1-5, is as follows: DVKVTQSSRYLVKRTGEKVFLECVQDMDHENMFWYRQDPGLGLRLIYFSYDVKMKEKGDIPEGYSVSREKKERFSLILESASTNQTSMYLCASSLPSNQPQHFGDGTRLSIL.

CDR3 sequence: CASSQDLRALGYTF. CDR3 sequence (DNA): TGTGCCAGCAGCCAAGATCTGAGGGCGCTGGGCTACACCTTC. The chain links TRBV3-1 (or the pseudogene TRBV3-2) to TRBJ1-2, with D unclear. Germline lookup yields CDR1 LGHDT and CDR2 YNNKEL (reference sequence). V was clipped by 0 bases and J by 8 bases, with 13 bases between them. The CDR3 extends over 14 amino acids.

CDR3 region: CASREAQGATGELFF. The CDR3 DNA follows: TGTGCCAGCAGGGAAGCGCAGGGGGCGACCGGGGAGCTGTTTTTT. The chain recombines TRBV7-6 with TRBJ2-2, with TRBD1 matching over 8 bases. Germline loops: CDR1 SGHVS, CDR2 FNYEAQ. Trimming cost V 6 bases and J 5 bases; bases outside gene matches: 8. The CDR3 totals 15 residues.

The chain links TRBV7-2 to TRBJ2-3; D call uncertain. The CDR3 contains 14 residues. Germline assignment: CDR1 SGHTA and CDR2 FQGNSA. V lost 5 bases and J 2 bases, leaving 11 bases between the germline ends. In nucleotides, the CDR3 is TGTGCCAGCAGCCCCCTTTCTAACACAGATACGCAGTATTTT. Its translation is CASSPLSNTDTQYF.

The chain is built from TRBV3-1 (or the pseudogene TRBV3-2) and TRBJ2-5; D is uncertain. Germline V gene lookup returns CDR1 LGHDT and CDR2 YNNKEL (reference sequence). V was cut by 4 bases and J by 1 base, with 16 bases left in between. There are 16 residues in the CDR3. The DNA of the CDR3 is TGTGCCAGCAGCCCCCGGATCGTCATTGTCCAAGAGACCCAGTACTTC. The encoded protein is CASSPRIVIVQETQYF.

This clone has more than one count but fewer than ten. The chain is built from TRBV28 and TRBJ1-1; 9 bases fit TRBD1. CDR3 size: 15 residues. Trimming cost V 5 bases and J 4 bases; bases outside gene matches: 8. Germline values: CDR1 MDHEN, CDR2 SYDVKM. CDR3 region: CASSANRGRSTEAFF. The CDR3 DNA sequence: TGTGCCAGCAGTGCTAACAGGGGGCGATCCACTGAAGCTTTCTTT.

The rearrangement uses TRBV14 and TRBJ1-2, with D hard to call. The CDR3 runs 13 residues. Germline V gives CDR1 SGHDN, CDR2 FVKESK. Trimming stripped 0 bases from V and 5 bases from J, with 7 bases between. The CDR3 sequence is CASSQEDFYGYTF. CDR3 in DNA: TGTGCCAGCAGCCAAGAGGACTTTTATGGCTACACCTTC.

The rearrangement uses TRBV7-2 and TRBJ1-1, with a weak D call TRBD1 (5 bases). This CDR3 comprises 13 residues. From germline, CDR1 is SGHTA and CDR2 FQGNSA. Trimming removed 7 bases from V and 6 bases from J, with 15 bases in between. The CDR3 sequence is CASTLSGGAEAFF. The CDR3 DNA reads TGTGCCAGCACCCTATCCGGGGGGGCTGAAGCTTTCTTT. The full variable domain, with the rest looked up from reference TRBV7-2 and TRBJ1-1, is GAGVSQSPSNKVTEKGKDVELRCDPISGHTALYWYRQSLGQGLEFLIYFQGNSAPDKSGLPSDRFSAERTGGSVSTLTIQRTQQEDSAVYLCASTLSGGAEAFFGQGTRLTVV.

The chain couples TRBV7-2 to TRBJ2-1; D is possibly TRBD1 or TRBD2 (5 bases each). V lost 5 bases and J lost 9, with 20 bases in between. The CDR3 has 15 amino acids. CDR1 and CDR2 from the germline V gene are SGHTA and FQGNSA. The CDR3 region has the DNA TGTGCCAGCAGCCCACCCCCGTCGGAGAGGGGTGAGCAGTTCTTC. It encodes CASSPPPSERGEQFF. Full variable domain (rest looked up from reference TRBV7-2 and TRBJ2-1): GAGVSQSPSNKVTEKGKDVELRCDPISGHTALYWYRQSLGQGLEFLIYFQGNSAPDKSGLPSDRFSAERTGGSVSTLTIQRTQQEDSAVYLCASSPPPSERGEQFFGPGTRLTVL.

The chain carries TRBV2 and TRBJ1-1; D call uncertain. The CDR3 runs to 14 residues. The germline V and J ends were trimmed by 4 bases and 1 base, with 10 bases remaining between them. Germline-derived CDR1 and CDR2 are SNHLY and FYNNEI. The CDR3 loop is CASSARRGNTEAFF. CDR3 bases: TGTGCCAGCAGTGCTCGTCGGGGGAACACTGAAGCTTTCTTT.

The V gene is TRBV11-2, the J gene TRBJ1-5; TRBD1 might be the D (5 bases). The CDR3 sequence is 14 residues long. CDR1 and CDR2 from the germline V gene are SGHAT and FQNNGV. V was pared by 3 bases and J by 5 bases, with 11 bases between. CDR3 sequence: CASSFTTEDQPQHF. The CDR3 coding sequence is TGTGCCAGCAGCTTTACGACAGAGGATCAGCCCCAGCATTTT.

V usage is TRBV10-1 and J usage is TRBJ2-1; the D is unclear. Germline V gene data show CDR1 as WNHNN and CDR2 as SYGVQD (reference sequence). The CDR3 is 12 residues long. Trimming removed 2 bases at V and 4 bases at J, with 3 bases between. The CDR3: CASSEGYNEQFF. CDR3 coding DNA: TGCGCCAGCAGTGAGGGTTACAATGAGCAGTTCTTC.

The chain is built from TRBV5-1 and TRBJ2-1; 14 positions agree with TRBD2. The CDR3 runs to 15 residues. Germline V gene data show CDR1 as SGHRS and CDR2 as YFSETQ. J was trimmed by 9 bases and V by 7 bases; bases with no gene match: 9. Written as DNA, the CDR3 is TGCGCCAGCTGGGAGACTAGCGGGGGGGACGGTGAGCAGTTCTTC. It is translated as CASWETSGGDGEQFF.

The CDR3 DNA is TGCGCCAGCAGCTCCCAACAGGGGGGCTATGGCTACACCTTC. Protein: CASSSQQGGYGYTF. The rearrangement uses TRBV5-1 and TRBJ1-2, with 8 bases fitting TRBD1. The CDR3 contains 14 residues. Germline-derived CDR1 and CDR2 are SGHRS and YFSETQ. V lost 3 bases and J lost 4; bases outside the gene matches: 5.

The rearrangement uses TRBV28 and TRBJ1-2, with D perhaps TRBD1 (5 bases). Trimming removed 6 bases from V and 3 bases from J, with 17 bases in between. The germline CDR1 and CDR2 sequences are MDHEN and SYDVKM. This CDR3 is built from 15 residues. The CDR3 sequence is CASSPAGDGDYGYTF. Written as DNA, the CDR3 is TGTGCCAGCAGCCCAGCGGGGGATGGGGACTATGGCTACACCTTC.

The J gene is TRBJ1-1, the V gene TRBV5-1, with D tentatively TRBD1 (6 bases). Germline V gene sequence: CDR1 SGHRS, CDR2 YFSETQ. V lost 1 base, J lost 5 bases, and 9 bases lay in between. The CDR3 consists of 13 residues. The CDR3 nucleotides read TGCGCCAGCAGCTTGACAGGGCGGACTGAAGCTTTCTTT. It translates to CASSLTGRTEAFF.

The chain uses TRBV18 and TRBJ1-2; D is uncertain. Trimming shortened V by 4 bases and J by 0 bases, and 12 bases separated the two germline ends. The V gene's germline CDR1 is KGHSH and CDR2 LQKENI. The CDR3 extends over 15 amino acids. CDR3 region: CASSQSPGANYGYTF. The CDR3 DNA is TGTGCCAGCTCACAGAGCCCCGGGGCTAACTATGGCTACACCTTC.

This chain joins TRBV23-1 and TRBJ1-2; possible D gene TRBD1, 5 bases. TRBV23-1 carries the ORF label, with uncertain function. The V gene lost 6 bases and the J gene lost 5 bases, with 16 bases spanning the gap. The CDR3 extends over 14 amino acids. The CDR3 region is CASSPRQGMYGYTF. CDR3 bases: TGCGCCAGCAGCCCTCGCCAGGGAATGTATGGCTACACCTTC.

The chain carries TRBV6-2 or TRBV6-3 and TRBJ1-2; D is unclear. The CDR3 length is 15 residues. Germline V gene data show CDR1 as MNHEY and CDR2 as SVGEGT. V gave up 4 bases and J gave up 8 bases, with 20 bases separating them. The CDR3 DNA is TGTGCCAGCAGTTTGCCTCCTGCCCCCTTAGAAGGCTACACCTTC. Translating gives CASSLPPAPLEGYTF.

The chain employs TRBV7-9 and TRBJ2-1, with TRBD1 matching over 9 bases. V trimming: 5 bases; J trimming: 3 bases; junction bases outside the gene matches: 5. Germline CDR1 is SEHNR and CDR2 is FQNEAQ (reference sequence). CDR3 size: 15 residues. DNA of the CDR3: TGTGCCAGCAGCGCTACAGGGGGCCTCTACAATGAGCAGTTCTTC. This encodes CASSATGGLYNEQFF. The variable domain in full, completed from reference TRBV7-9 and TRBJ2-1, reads DTGVSQNPRHKITKRGQNVTFRCDPISEHNRLYWYRQTLGQGPEFLTYFQNEAQLEKSRLLSDRFSAERPKGSFSTLEIQRTEQGDSAMYLCASSATGGLYNEQFFGPGTRLTVL.

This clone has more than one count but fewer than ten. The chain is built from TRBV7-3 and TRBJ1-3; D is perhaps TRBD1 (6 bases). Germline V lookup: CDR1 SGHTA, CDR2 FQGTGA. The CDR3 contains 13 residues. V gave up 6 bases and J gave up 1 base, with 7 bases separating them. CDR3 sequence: CASSQGSGNTIYF. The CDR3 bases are TGTGCCAGCAGTCAGGGGTCTGGAAACACCATATATTTT.

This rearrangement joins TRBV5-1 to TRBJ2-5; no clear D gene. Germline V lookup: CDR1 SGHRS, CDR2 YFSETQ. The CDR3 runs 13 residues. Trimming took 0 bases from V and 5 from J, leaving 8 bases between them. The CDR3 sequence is CASSLVTRETQYF. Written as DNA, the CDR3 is TGCGCCAGCAGCTTGGTAACGCGGGAGACCCAGTACTTC.